One sample yielded the 28 T cell receptor beta chains listed below, sequenced in a study of OX40 agonist ivuxolimab in advanced cancers. The data were produced by immunoSEQ multiplex PCR, yet TCRdb's version contains in-frame clones alone and is incomplete. The table includes 21,000 or so clones, 87% detected once. This material consisted of CD4+ or CD8+ T cells sorted from blood, taken in a trial of the OX40 agonist ivuxolimab. These receptor sequences come from an adult with an advanced solid tumor such as melanoma, head and neck, liver or kidney cancer.

This CDR3 reads CASSLGTGTETGELFF. DNA of the CDR3: TGTGCCAGCAGCTTGGGAACGGGGACAGAGACCGGGGAGCTGTTTTTT. The V and J genes are TRBV5-5 and TRBJ2-2; TRBD1 matches at 7 bases. The CDR3 is 16 residues long. V was pared by 0 bases and J by 5 bases, with 7 bases of the junction left unmatched. The germline CDR1 and CDR2 sequences are SGHKS and YYEKEE (reference sequence).

Here the CDR3 reads CASSFTGDGSYNEQFF. The CDR3 DNA is TGTGCCAGCAGCTTTACGGGGGATGGGTCCTACAATGAGCAGTTCTTC. This sequence joins TRBV13 and TRBJ2-1; D might be TRBD2 (6 bases). This CDR3 region has 16 residues. Germline lookup yields CDR1 PRHDT and CDR2 FYEKMQ (reference sequence). Trimming removed 3 bases at V and 1 base at J, with 13 bases between.

By frequency in the sample, this clone is large. Other DNA sequences of this sample code for an identical CDR3. The chain employs TRBV11-2 and TRBJ1-1; possibly TRBD1 for D (6 bases). V lost 3 bases, J lost 2 bases, and 10 bases lay in between. The CDR3 loop spans 14 amino acids. Per the germline V gene, CDR1 is SGHAT and CDR2 is FQNNGV. The CDR3, as DNA: TGTGCCAGCAGCTTTGGGGGCACAAACACTGAAGCTTTCTTT. The encoded protein is CASSFGGTNTEAFF.

The rearrangement uses TRBV7-9 and TRBJ2-4, with 10 bases aligning to TRBD1. In germline, CDR1 is SEHNR, CDR2 FQNEAQ (reference sequence). V lost 1 base and J lost 7; bases outside the gene matches: 10. The CDR3 extends over 17 amino acids. This CDR3 reads CASSLGPEGQGRNIQYF. For the CDR3, the DNA is TGTGCCAGCAGCTTAGGGCCCGAGGGACAGGGGCGTAACATTCAGTACTTC.

This sequence joins TRBV11-2 and TRBJ2-3, with a tentative D call TRBD1 (5 bases). The CDR3 extends over 13 amino acids. Per the germline V gene, CDR1 is SGHAT and CDR2 is FQNNGV. V was cut by 4 bases and J by 4 bases, with 9 bases left in between. The CDR3 DNA reads TGTGCCAGCAGCTACAAAGGGGCAGATACGCAGTATTTT. This gives the protein CASSYKGADTQYF.

The chain couples TRBV28 to TRBJ2-7; 11 bases line up with TRBD2. This CDR3 region has 18 residues. The germline V gene has CDR1 MDHEN and CDR2 SYDVKM. V gave up 0 bases and J gave up 0 bases; unmatched junction bases: 7. CDR3 bases: TGTGCCAGCAGTTTATGGACTAGCGGGGATTTTATCTCCTACGAGCAGTACTTC. This translates into CASSLWTSGDFISYEQYF.

This clone was observed a few times. The chain recombines TRBV6-1 with TRBJ1-2, with D unclear. Looked up from germline, CDR1 is MNHNS and CDR2 is SASEGT. CDR3 length equals 11 residues. The V gene lost 1 base and the J gene lost 7 bases, with 4 bases spanning the gap. CDR3 residues: CASSEGGGYTF. The CDR3 region has the DNA TGTGCCAGCAGTGAAGGGGGTGGCTACACCTTC.

The chain has TRBV5-6 and TRBJ1-2; D not certain. Germline-derived CDR1 and CDR2 are SGHDT and YYEEEE. V was pared by 3 bases and J by 4 bases, with 13 bases between. CDR3 size: 14 residues. The CDR3 region has the DNA TGTGCCAGCAGCTGGGCGGACGCTACCTATGGCTACACCTTC. Protein sequence: CASSWADATYGYTF.

The chain employs TRBV7-6 and TRBJ2-3; possible D gene TRBD2, 5 bases. Looked up from germline, CDR1 is SGHVS and CDR2 is FNYEAQ. The CDR3 runs 13 residues. V lost 2 bases and J 5 bases, leaving 8 bases between the germline ends. In DNA, the CDR3 is TGTGCCAGCAGCTTATCCGGGGTAGATACGCAGTATTTT. It encodes CASSLSGVDTQYF.

The chain has TRBV4-3 and TRBJ1-2; TRBD1 is a possible D gene (5 bases). The length of the CDR3 is 16 residues. Trimming cost V 0 bases and J 4 bases, with 15 bases left between them. Germline V gene lookup returns CDR1 LGHNA and CDR2 YSLEER. CDR3 loop: CASSQDVETGPYGYTF. The CDR3 DNA reads TGCGCCAGCAGCCAAGATGTCGAAACAGGCCCCTATGGCTACACCTTC.

The chain links TRBV9 to TRBJ1-2, with TRBD1 matching 7 bases. Germline V gives CDR1 SGDLS, CDR2 YYNGEE. This CDR3 is built from 17 residues. Trimming removed 4 bases from V and 6 bases from J; junction bases left unmatched: 18. CDR3 sequence: CASSPPRGGGLRDGYTF. For the CDR3, the DNA is TGTGCCAGCAGCCCGCCTCGCGGAGGGGGCCTTAGGGATGGCTACACCTTC.

This clone showed up just a few times. The V gene is TRBV18, the J gene TRBJ2-7; D remains unclear. V lost 2 bases and J 0 bases, leaving 11 bases between the germline ends. Germline V CDR1 and CDR2: KGHSH, LQKENI. This CDR3 comprises 15 residues. The CDR3 protein is CASSPSKGNSYEQYF. In DNA, the CDR3 is TGTGCCAGCTCACCAAGTAAGGGAAACTCCTACGAGCAGTACTTC.

V and J are TRBV13 and TRBJ2-2, with 11 bases aligning to TRBD1. Germline assignment: CDR1 PRHDT and CDR2 FYEKMQ (reference sequence). The CDR3 has 18 amino acids. V was pared by 1 base and J by 7 bases, with 11 bases of the junction left unmatched. The CDR3 DNA sequence: TGTGCCAGCAGCTTAGCCTCGCTGGACAGGGGGCGTATCGGGGAGCTGTTTTTT. Amino acid sequence: CASSLASLDRGRIGELFF.

The V call is TRBV29-1, the J call TRBJ2-7; 7 bases map to TRBD2. Germline loops: CDR1 SQVTM, CDR2 ANQGSEA. The CDR3 contains 13 residues. The trim removed 5 bases at V and 4 bases at J, leaving 8 bases unmatched. CDR3 in amino acids: CSVPVGLEYEQYF. CDR3 nucleotide sequence: TGCAGCGTTCCCGTAGGACTAGAATACGAGCAGTACTTC.

This sequence joins TRBV11-2 and TRBJ2-3, with D perhaps being TRBD1 or TRBD2 (6 bases each). Germline V gene sequence: CDR1 SGHAT, CDR2 FQNNGV. The CDR3 has 15 residues. Trimming shortened V by 5 bases and J by 4 bases, and 16 bases separated the two germline ends. CDR3 nucleotide sequence: TGTGCCAGCAGCCAACTTGGGGGGCAGGCAGATACGCAGTATTTT. This encodes CASSQLGGQADTQYF.

The V call is TRBV5-1, the J call TRBJ2-7; 7 bases line up with TRBD1. CDR1 is SGHRS and CDR2 is YFSETQ in the germline V gene. The J segment lost 2 bases and the V segment lost 4 bases, leaving 6 bases of the junction unmatched. The CDR3 is made up of 14 amino acids. The CDR3, as DNA: TGCGCCAGCAGCCTCGACAGGGCCCCCTACGAGCAGTACTTC. Residues: CASSLDRAPYEQYF.

V is TRBV19 and J is TRBJ2-7, with 9 bases that match TRBD1. The junction had 3 bases not matched to a gene; V was cut back by 1 base and J by 2 bases. Germline CDR1 and CDR2: LNHDA and SQIVND (reference sequence). This CDR3 is 15 amino acids long. The DNA of the CDR3 is TGTGCCAGTAGTATAGGGACAGGGGATCCCTACGAGCAGTACTTC. Translation gives CASSIGTGDPYEQYF.

The chain carries TRBV6-5 and TRBJ2-7; no definite D call. Germline CDR1 is MNHEY and CDR2 is SVGAGI. The CDR3 has 12 residues. Trimming took 4 bases from V and 4 from J, leaving 8 bases between them. In DNA form, the CDR3 reads TGTGCCAGCAGTTTCCTATTATACGAGCAGTACTTC. Residues: CASSFLLYEQYF.

This chain connects TRBV7-3 to TRBJ2-1, with TRBD1 matching 8 bases. The V gene's germline CDR1 is SGHTA and CDR2 FQGTGA. This CDR3 has 16 amino acids. The junction had 7 bases not matched to a gene; V was cut back by 1 base and J by 5 bases. CDR3 sequence reads: CASSLNGQGVHNEQFF. The DNA for the CDR3 is TGTGCCAGCAGCTTAAACGGACAGGGTGTCCACAATGAGCAGTTCTTC.

V is TRBV6-6 and J is TRBJ1-1; D remains unclear. V was clipped by 6 bases and J by 8 bases, with 22 bases between them. This CDR3 comprises 15 residues. The germline CDR1 and CDR2 sequences are MNHNY and SVGAGI (reference sequence). The DNA for the CDR3 is TGTGCCAGCAGCTTCCTACAGCATCCCAAGAAAGAAGCTTTCTTT. The encoded protein is CASSFLQHPKKEAFF.

The chain is built from TRBV9 and TRBJ1-3; D call uncertain. V was trimmed by 0 bases and J by 3 bases, leaving 10 bases between them. The CDR3 is 15 residues long. CDR1 SGDLS and CDR2 YYNGEE come from the germline V gene. DNA of the CDR3: TGTGCCAGCAGCGTAGGTCGGGGTGGTGGAAACACCATATATTTT. This sequence encodes CASSVGRGGGNTIYF.

V and J are TRBV6-5 and TRBJ1-2; D gene uncertain. The germline V and J ends were trimmed by 5 bases and 6 bases, with 7 bases remaining between them. Germline CDR1 and CDR2: MNHEY and SVGAGI. This CDR3 is 11 amino acids long. CDR3 coding DNA: TGTGCCAGCAGTGAAATGCATGGCTACACCTTC. Translated: CASSEMHGYTF.

CDR3 loop: CASRAGTGPHWDTQYF. DNA for the CDR3: TGTGCCAGCAGAGCCGGGACAGGGCCCCATTGGGATACGCAGTATTTT. This chain links TRBV7-9 with TRBJ2-3, with 9 bases matching TRBD1. Germline V lookup: CDR1 SEHNR, CDR2 FQNEAQ (reference sequence). This CDR3 contains 16 residues. Losses at the gene ends were 6 bases for V and 6 bases for J; bases not matched to a gene: 13.

In this sample, this clone turned up a few times. CDR3 bases: TGTGCCAGTAGGCCTGACAGGGTTGGATATCAGCCCCAGCATTTT. Amino acid sequence: CASRPDRVGYQPQHF. This chain uses TRBV19 with TRBJ1-5; 7 bases map to TRBD1. The length of the CDR3 is 15 residues. The germline V gene has CDR1 LNHDA and CDR2 SQIVND (reference sequence). With V trimmed by 6 bases and J by 5 bases, 10 bases remained unmatched. Full variable domain (remainder filled in from reference TRBV19 and TRBJ1-5): DGGITQSPKYLFRKEGQNVTLSCEQNLNHDAMYWYRQDPGQGLRLIYYSQIVNDFQKGDIAEGYSVSREKKESFPLTVTSAQKNPTAFYLCASRPDRVGYQPQHFGDGTRLSIL.

The chain couples TRBV4-1 to TRBJ2-7; D ambiguous. The CDR3 is made up of 15 amino acids. V was pared by 0 bases and J by 3 bases, with 12 bases between. Germline CDR1 reads MGHRA; CDR2 reads YSYEKL. Here the CDR3 reads CASSQDNGRSYEQYF. The CDR3 DNA reads as TGCGCCAGCAGCCAAGATAATGGAAGGAGCTACGAGCAGTACTTC.

This clone was found once. J is TRBJ2-7 and V is TRBV7-9; D not certain. Trimming took 4 bases from V and 0 from J, leaving 7 bases between them. This CDR3 comprises 13 residues. Germline V lookup: CDR1 SEHNR, CDR2 FQNEAQ (reference sequence). The CDR3 sequence is CASSSPGSYEQYF. The CDR3 nucleotides are TGTGCCAGCAGCTCCCCTGGCTCCTACGAGCAGTACTTC.

The chain's CDR3 is CASGKGTEAFF. DNA of the CDR3: TGTGCCAGCGGGAAGGGGACTGAAGCTTTCTTT. V usage is TRBV9 and J usage is TRBJ1-1; possible D gene TRBD1, 5 bases. Looked up from germline, CDR1 is SGDLS and CDR2 is YYNGEE. V dropped 7 bases and J dropped 5 bases, with 9 bases sitting between them. This CDR3 is 11 amino acids long. The entire variable domain, with the rest obtained from reference TRBV9 and TRBJ1-1, is as follows: DSGVTQTPKHLITATGQRVTLRCSPRSGDLSVYWYQQSLDQGLQFLIQYYNGEERAKGNILERFSAQQFPDLHSELNLSSLELGDSALYFCASGKGTEAFFGQGTRLTVV.

The rearrangement uses TRBV6-1 and TRBJ2-7, with 7 bases lining up with TRBD1. V gave up 1 base and J gave up 2 bases; unmatched junction bases: 5. This CDR3 contains 15 residues. Germline assignment: CDR1 MNHNS and CDR2 SASEGT. The CDR3 DNA follows: TGTGCCAGCAGTGAAGAGGGACAGCCTACCTACGAGCAGTACTTC. It is translated as CASSEEGQPTYEQYF.